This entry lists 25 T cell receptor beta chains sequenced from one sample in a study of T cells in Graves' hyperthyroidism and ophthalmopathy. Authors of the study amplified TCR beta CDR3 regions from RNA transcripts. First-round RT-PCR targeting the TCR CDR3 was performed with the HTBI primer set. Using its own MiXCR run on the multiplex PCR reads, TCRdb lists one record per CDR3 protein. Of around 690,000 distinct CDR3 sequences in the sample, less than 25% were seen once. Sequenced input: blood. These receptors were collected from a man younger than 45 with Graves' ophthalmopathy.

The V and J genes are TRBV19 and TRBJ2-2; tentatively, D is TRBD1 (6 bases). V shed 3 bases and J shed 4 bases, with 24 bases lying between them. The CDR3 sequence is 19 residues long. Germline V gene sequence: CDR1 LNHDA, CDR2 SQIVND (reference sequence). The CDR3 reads CASSMVPKQGLGVTGELFF. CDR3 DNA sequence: TGTGCCAGTAGTATGGTTCCCAAACAGGGCCTTGGGGTCACCGGGGAGCTGTTTTTT.

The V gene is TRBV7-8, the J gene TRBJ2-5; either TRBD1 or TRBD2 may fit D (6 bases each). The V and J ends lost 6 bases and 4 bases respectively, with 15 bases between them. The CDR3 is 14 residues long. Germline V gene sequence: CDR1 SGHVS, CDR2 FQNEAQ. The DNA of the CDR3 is TGTGCCAGCAGTTATCCCCGGGGGCGAGAGACCCAGTACTTC. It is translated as CASSYPRGRETQYF.

The CDR3 loop is CASSLYRGDYGYTF. As DNA, the CDR3 is TGTGCCAGCAGTTTATACAGGGGGGACTATGGCTACACCTTC. This chain connects TRBV28 to TRBJ1-2, with 8 bases lining up with TRBD1. The V and J ends lost 1 base and 3 bases, in that order; junction bases with no gene match: 1. Germline values: CDR1 MDHEN, CDR2 SYDVKM. This CDR3 is 14 amino acids long.

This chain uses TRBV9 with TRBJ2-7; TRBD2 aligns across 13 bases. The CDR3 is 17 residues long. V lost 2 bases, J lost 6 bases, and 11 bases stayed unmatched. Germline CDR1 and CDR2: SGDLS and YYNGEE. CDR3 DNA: TGTGCCAGCAGCGTTGCTGGAAGGACTAGCGGGAGAAGCGAGCAGTACTTC. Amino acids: CASSVAGRTSGRSEQYF. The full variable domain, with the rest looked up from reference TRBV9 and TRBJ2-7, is DSGVTQTPKHLITATGQRVTLRCSPRSGDLSVYWYQQSLDQGLQFLIQYYNGEERAKGNILERFSAQQFPDLHSELNLSSLELGDSALYFCASSVAGRTSGRSEQYFGPGTRLTVT.

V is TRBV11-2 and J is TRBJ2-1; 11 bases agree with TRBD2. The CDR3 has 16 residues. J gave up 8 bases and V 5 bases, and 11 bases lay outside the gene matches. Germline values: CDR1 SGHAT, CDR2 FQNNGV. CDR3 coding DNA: TGTGCCAGCAGCCCTAGACTAGCGGGGATACTTGATGAGCAGTTCTTC. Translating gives CASSPRLAGILDEQFF.

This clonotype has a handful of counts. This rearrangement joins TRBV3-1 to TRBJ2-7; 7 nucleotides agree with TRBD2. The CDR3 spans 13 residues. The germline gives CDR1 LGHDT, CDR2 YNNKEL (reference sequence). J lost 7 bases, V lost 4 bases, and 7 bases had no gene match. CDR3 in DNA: TGTGCCAGCAGCCCTTACTCGGGGGGAGAGCAGTACTTC. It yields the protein CASSPYSGGEQYF.

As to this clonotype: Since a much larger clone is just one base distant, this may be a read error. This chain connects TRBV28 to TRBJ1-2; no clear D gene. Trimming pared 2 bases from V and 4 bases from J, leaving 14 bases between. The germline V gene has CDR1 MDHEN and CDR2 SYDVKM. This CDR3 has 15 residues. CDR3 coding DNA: TGTGCCAGCAGTTTACAAACCAGGAGCGGCTATGGCTACACCTTC. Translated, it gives CASSLQTRSGYGYTF.

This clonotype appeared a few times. The CDR3 is CASRPRQGTGELFF. The CDR3 DNA reads TGTGCCAGCAGACCTAGACAGGGCACCGGGGAGCTGTTTTTT. J is TRBJ2-2 and V is TRBV28; 7 nucleotides align to TRBD1. V shed 6 bases, J shed 4 bases, and the junction held 5 bases outside the gene matches. This CDR3 contains 14 residues. Germline lookup yields CDR1 MDHEN and CDR2 SYDVKM.

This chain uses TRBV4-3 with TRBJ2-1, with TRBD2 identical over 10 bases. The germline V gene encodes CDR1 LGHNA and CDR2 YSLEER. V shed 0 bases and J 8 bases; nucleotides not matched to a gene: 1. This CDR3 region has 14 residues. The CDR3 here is CASSQDGTSDEQFF. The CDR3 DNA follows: TGCGCCAGCAGCCAAGACGGGACTAGCGATGAGCAGTTCTTC.

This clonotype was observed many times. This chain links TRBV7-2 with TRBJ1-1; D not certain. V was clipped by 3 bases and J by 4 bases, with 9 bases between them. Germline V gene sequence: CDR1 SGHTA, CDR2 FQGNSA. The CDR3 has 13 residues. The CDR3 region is CASSFTSGTEAFF. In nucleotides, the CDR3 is TGTGCCAGCAGCTTTACTTCCGGCACTGAAGCTTTCTTT.

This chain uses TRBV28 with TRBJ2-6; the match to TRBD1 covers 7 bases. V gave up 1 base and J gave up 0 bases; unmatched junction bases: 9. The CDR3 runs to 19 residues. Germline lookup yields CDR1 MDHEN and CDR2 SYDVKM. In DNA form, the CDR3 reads TGTGCCAGCAGTTTATTCGGCTGGACAGGAAACTCTGGGGCCAACGTCCTGACTTTC. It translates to CASSLFGWTGNSGANVLTF.

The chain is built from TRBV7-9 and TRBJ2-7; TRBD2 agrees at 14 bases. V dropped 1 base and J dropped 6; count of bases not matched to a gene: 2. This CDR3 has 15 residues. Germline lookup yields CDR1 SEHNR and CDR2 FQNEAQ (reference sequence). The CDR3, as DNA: TGTGCCAGCAGCTTAGTGGGACTAGCGGGAGCCGAGCAGTACTTC. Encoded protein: CASSLVGLAGAEQYF.

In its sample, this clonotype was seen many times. CDR3 sequence: CASRWTDLTEAFF. In DNA form, the CDR3 reads TGTGCCAGCAGATGGACAGACCTCACTGAAGCTTTCTTT. The genes are TRBV2 and TRBJ1-1; weak D call: TRBD1 (6 bases). V lost 6 bases and J lost 4, with 12 bases in between. The CDR3 consists of 13 residues. Germline V lookup: CDR1 SNHLY, CDR2 FYNNEI.

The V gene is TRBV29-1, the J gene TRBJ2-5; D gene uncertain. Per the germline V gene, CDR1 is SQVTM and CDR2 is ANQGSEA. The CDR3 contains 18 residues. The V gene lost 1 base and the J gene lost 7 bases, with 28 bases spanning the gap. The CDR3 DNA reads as TGCAGCGTTGAAGGTCGGCCGAAACTCACTCAAGAGAAGGGGACCCAGTACTTC. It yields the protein CSVEGRPKLTQEKGTQYF.

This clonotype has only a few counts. The CDR3 sequence: CASSLLAGGVGTDTQYF. CDR3 DNA sequence: TGTGCCAGCAGTTTGCTAGCGGGAGGAGTTGGTACAGATACGCAGTATTTT. The genes are TRBV27 and TRBJ2-3, with TRBD2 matching over 11 bases. CDR3 length: 17 residues. V lost 3 bases to trimming and J lost 3 bases; unmatched junction nucleotides: 8. Looked up from germline, CDR1 is MNHEY and CDR2 is SMNVEV (reference sequence).

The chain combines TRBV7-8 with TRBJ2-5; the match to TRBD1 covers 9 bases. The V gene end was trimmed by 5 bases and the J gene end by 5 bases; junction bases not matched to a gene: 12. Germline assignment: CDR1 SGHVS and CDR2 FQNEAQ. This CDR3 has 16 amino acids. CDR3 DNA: TGTGCCAGCAGCCCACGCCGGGACAGGGCTGGGGAGACCCAGTACTTC. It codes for CASSPRRDRAGETQYF.

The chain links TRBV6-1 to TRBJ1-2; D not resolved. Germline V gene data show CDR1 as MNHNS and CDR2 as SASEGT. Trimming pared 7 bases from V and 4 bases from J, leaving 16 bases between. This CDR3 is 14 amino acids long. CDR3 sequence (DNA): TGTGCCAGCACGAAAGAGGGTTTCGGCTATGGCTACACCTTC. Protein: CASTKEGFGYGYTF.

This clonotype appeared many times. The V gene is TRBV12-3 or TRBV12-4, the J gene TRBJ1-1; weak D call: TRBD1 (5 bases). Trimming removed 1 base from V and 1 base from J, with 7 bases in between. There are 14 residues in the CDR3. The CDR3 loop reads CASSLGGENTEAFF. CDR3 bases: TGTGCCAGCAGTTTAGGAGGGGAGAACACTGAAGCTTTCTTT.

The CDR3 loop is CASSSDRSKTQYF. In DNA form, the CDR3 reads TGTGCCAGCAGCTCCGACAGGTCCAAGACCCAGTACTTC. The V call is TRBV7-9, the J call TRBJ2-5, with D perhaps matching TRBD1 (6 bases). CDR3 size: 13 residues. Germline V gene sequence: CDR1 SEHNR, CDR2 FQNEAQ (reference sequence). Trimming took 4 bases from V and 6 from J, leaving 12 bases between them.

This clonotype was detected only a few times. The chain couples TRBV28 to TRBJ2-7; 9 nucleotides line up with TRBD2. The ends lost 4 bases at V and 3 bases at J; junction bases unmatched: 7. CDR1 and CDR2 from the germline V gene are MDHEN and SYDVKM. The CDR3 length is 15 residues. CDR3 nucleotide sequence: TGTGCCAGCAGTTATGCTAGCGGGAAAATCTACGAGCAGTACTTC. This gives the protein CASSYASGKIYEQYF.

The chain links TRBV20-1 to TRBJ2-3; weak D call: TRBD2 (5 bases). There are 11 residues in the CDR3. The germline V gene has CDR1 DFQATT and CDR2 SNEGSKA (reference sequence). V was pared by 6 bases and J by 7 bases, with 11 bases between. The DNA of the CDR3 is TGCAGTGCACTTAACGGGAATACGCAGTATTTT. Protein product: CSALNGNTQYF.

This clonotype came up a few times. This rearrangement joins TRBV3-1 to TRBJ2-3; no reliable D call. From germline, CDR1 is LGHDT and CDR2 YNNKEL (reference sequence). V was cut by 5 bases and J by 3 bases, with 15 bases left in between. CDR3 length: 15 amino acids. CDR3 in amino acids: CASSAGTSRTDTQYF. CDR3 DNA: TGTGCCAGCAGCGCCGGCACCTCCCGGACAGATACGCAGTATTTT.

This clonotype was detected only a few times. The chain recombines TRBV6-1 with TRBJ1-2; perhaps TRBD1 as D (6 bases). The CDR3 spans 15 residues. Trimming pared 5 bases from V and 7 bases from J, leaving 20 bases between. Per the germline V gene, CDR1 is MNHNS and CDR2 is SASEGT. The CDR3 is CASSWSGGAKIGYTF. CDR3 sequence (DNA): TGTGCCAGCAGTTGGAGTGGGGGCGCAAAAATTGGCTACACCTTC.

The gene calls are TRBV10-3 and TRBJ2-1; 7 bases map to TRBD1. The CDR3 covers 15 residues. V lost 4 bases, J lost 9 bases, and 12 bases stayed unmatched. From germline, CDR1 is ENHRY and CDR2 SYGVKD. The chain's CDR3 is CAISVEGEGAIEQFF. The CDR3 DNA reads TGTGCCATCAGTGTCGAGGGAGAGGGGGCAATTGAGCAGTTCTTC.

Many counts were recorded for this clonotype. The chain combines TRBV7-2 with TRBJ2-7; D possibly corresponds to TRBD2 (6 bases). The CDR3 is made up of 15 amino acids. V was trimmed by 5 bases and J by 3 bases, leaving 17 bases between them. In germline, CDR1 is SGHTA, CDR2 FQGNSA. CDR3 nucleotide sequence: TGTGCCAGCAGCCCAACCGATGGGGGAGGCTACGAGCAGTACTTC. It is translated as CASSPTDGGGYEQYF.